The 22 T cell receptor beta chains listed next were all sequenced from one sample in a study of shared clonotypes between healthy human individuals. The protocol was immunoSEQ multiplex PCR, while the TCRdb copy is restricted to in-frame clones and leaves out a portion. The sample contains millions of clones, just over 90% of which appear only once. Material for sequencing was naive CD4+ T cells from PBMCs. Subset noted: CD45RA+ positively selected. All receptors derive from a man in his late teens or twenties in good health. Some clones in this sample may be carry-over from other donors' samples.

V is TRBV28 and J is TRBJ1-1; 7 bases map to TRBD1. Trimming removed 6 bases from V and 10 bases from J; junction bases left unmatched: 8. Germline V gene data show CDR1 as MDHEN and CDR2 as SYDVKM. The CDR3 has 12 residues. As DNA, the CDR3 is TGTGCCAGCAGCACCCCGGGACAGCGAGCTTTCTTT. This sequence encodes CASSTPGQRAFF.

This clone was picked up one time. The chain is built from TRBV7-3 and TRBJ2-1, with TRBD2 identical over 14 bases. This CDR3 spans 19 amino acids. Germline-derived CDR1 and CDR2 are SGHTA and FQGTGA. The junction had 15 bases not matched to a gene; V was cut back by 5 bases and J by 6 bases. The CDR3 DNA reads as TGTGCCAGCAGCCCAAGGGGCGGACCGACTAGCGGGAGGGGCAATGAGCAGTTCTTC. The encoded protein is CASSPRGGPTSGRGNEQFF.

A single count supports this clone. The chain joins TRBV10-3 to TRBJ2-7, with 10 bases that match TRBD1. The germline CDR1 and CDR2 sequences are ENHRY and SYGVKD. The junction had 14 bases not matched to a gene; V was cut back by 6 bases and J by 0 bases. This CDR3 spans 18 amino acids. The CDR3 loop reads CAIRGTGEGRAASYEQYF. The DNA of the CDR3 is TGTGCCATCAGAGGGACAGGGGAAGGCCGGGCGGCCTCCTACGAGCAGTACTTC.

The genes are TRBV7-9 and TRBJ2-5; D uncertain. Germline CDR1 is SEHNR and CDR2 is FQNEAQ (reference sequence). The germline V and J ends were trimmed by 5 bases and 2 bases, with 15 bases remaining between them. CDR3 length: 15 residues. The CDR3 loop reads CASSSQRMTQETQYF. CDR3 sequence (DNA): TGTGCCAGCAGCAGCCAGCGAATGACACAAGAGACCCAGTACTTC.

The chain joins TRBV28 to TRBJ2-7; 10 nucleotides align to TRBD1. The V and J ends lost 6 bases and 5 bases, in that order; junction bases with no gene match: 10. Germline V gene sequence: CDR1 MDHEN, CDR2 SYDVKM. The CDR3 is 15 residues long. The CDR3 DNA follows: TGTGCCAGCAGGCCCTCGACAGGGGGCCCGGACGAGCAGTACTTC. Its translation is CASRPSTGGPDEQYF.

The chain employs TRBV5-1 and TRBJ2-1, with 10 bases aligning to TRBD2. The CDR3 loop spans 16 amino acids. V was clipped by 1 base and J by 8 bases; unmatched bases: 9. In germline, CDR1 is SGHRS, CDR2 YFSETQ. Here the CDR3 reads CASSLRGLAELDEQFF. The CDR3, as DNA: TGCGCCAGCAGCTTGAGAGGACTAGCGGAGCTGGATGAGCAGTTCTTC.

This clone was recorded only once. The CDR3 here is CAISPQAAYNEQFF. The CDR3 DNA reads as TGTGCCATCAGTCCCCAGGCGGCCTACAATGAGCAGTTCTTC. The chain has TRBV10-3 and TRBJ2-1, with no clear D. The V end lost 5 bases, the J end lost 2 bases, and 10 bases lay between the germline ends. The CDR3 extends over 14 amino acids. Germline CDR1 and CDR2: ENHRY and SYGVKD.

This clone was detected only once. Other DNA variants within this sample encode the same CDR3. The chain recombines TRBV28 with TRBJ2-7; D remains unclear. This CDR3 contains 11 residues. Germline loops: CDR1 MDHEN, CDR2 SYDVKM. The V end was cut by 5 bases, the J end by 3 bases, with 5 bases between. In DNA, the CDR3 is TGTGCCAGCAGTCCTCGCTACGAGCAGTACTTC. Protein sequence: CASSPRYEQYF.

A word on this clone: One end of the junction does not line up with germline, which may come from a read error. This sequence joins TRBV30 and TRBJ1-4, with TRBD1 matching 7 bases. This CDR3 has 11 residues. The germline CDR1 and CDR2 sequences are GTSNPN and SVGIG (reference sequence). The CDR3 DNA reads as TGTGCCTGGAGAAAACAGGGGCGTACCGGGTTT. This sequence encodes CAWRKQGRTGF.

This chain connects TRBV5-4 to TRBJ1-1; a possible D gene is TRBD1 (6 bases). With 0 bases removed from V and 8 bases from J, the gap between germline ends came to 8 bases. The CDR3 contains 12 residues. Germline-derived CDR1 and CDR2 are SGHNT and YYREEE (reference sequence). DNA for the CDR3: TGTGCCAGCAGCTTGGATACAGGGGAAGCTTTCTTT. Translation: CASSLDTGEAFF. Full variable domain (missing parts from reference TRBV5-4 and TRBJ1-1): ETGVTQSPTHLIKTRGQQVTLRCSSQSGHNTVSWYQQALGQGPQFIFQYYREEENGRGNFPPRFSGLQFPNYSSELNVNALELDDSALYLCASSLDTGEAFFGQGTRLTVV.

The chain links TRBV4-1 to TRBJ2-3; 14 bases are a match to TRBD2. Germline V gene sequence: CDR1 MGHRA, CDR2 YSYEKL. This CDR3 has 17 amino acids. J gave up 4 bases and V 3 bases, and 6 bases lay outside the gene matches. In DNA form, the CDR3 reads TGCGCCAGCAGCCAGGTCCCGGGACTAGCGGGAGCAGATACGCAGTATTTT. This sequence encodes CASSQVPGLAGADTQYF.

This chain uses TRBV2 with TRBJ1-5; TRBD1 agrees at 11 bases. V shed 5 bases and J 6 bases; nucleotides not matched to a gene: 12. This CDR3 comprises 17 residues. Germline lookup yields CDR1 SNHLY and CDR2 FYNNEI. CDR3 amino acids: CASSPARDRGRGQPQHF. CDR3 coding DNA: TGTGCCAGCAGTCCTGCACGGGACAGGGGGAGAGGTCAGCCCCAGCATTTT.

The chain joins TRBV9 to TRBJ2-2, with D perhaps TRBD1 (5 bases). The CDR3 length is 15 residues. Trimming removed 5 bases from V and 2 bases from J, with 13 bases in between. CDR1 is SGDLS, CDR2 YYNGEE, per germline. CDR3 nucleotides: TGTGCCAGCAGGGCGACCGGACATAACACCGGGGAGCTGTTTTTT. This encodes CASRATGHNTGELFF.

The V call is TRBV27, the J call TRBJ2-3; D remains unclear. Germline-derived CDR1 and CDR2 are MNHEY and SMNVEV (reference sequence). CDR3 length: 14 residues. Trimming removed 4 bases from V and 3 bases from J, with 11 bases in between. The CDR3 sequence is CASSWLPGTDTQYF. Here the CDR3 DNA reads TGTGCCAGCAGTTGGTTACCTGGGACAGATACGCAGTATTTT.

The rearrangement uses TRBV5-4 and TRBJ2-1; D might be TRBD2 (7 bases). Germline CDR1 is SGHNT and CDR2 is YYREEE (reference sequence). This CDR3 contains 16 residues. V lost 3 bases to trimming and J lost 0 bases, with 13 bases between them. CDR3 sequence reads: CASSWGAGVSYNEQFF. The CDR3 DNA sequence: TGTGCCAGCAGCTGGGGGGCGGGGGTCTCCTACAATGAGCAGTTCTTC. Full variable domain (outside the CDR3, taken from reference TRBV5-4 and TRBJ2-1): ETGVTQSPTHLIKTRGQQVTLRCSSQSGHNTVSWYQQALGQGPQFIFQYYREEENGRGNFPPRFSGLQFPNYSSELNVNALELDDSALYLCASSWGAGVSYNEQFFGPGTRLTVL.

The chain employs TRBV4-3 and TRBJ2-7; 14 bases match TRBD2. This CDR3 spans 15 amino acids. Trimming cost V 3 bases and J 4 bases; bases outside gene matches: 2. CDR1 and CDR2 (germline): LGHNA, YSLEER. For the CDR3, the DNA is TGCGCCAGCAGCCAGGGGACTAGCGGGAGATACGAGCAGTACTTC. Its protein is CASSQGTSGRYEQYF.

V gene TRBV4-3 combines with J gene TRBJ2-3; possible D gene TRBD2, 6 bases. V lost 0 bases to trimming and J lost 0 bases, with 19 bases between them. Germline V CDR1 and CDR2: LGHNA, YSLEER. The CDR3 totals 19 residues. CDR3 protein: CASSQDAGLRPSSTDTQYF. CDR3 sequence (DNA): TGCGCCAGCAGCCAAGATGCGGGACTGCGACCCTCTAGCACAGATACGCAGTATTTT.

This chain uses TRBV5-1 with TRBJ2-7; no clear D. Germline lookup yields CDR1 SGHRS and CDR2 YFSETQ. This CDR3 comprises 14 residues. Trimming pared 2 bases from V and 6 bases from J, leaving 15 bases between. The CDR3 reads CASSFDHVGIEQYF. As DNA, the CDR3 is TGCGCCAGCAGCTTCGATCATGTGGGAATCGAGCAGTACTTC.

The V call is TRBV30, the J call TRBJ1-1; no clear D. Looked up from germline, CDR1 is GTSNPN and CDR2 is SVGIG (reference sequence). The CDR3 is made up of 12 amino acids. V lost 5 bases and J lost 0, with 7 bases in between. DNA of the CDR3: TGTGCCTGGGTTCTAATGAACACTGAAGCTTTCTTT. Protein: CAWVLMNTEAFF.

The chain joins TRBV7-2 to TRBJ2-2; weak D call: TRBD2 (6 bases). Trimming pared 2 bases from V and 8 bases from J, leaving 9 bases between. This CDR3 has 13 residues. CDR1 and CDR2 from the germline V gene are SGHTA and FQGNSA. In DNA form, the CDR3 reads TGTGCCAGCAGCTTAAGCGGGCGGGGGGAGCTGTTTTTT. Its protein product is CASSLSGRGELFF.

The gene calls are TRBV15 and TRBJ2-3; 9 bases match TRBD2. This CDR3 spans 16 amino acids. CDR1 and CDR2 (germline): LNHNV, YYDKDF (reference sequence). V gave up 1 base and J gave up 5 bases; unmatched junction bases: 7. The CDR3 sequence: CATSRGELAGKDTQYF. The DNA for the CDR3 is TGTGCCACCAGCAGAGGGGAGCTAGCGGGAAAAGATACGCAGTATTTT. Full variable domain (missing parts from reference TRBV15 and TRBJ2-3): DAMVIQNPRYQVTQFGKPVTLSCSQTLNHNVMYWYQQKSSQAPKLLFHYYDKDFNNEADTPDNFQSRRPNTSFCFLDIRSPGLGDTAMYLCATSRGELAGKDTQYFGPGTRLTVL.

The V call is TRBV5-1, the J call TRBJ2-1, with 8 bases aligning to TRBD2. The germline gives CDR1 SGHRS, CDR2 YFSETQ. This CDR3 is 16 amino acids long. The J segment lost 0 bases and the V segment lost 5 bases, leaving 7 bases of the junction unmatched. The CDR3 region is CASSRTSGGSYNEQFF. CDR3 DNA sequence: TGCGCCAGCAGTCGCACTAGCGGAGGCTCCTACAATGAGCAGTTCTTC.